The 24 T cell receptor beta chains listed next were all sequenced from one sample in a study of blood T cell repertoires in COVID-19. Method: immunoSEQ multiplex PCR; TCRdb's copy keeps in-frame clones and lacks some. The profile covers 150,000 to 200,000 clones, with approximately 79% appearing a single time and around 24% taken by the ten largest. Sequencing used peripheral blood. The receptors originated from a woman in her sixties or seventies with acute or convalescent COVID-19.

The V gene is TRBV10-3, the J gene TRBJ1-1, with D tentatively TRBD1 (5 bases). Per germline, CDR1 ENHRY and CDR2 SYGVKD. V lost 4 bases to trimming and J lost 1 base, with 7 bases between them. The CDR3 sequence is 13 residues long. Written as DNA, the CDR3 is TGTGCCATCAGTGGCAGGGAGAACACTGAAGCTTTCTTT. Translating gives CAISGRENTEAFF.

V and J are TRBV2 and TRBJ1-1, with 10 nucleotides matching TRBD1. The length of the CDR3 is 15 residues. Unmatched junction bases numbered 3, after V lost 4 bases and J lost 1 base. CDR1 and CDR2 from the germline V gene are SNHLY and FYNNEI. The CDR3: CASSGQGAWNTEAFF. In DNA, the CDR3 is TGTGCCAGCAGTGGACAGGGGGCTTGGAACACTGAAGCTTTCTTT.

This rearrangement joins TRBV5-1 to TRBJ1-4; 7 nucleotides agree with TRBD1. Unmatched junction bases numbered 5, after V lost 4 bases and J lost 8 bases. The CDR3 covers 13 residues. Per the germline V gene, CDR1 is SGHRS and CDR2 is YFSETQ. The CDR3 nucleotides are TGCGCCAGCAGCACGGGACAGTACGAAAAACTGTTTTTT. It yields the protein CASSTGQYEKLFF. The full variable domain, with the rest looked up from reference TRBV5-1 and TRBJ1-4, is KAGVTQTPRYLIKTRGQQVTLSCSPISGHRSVSWYQQTPGQGLQFLFEYFSETQRNKGNFPGRFSGRQFSNSRSEMNVSTLELGDSALYLCASSTGQYEKLFFGSGTQLSVL.

The chain recombines TRBV19 with TRBJ2-1; D might be TRBD2 (5 bases). V lost 5 bases and J lost 2, with 16 bases in between. CDR3 length: 16 residues. Germline loops: CDR1 LNHDA, CDR2 SQIVND (reference sequence). The CDR3 spells CASSQIAHAAYNEQFF. For the CDR3, the DNA is TGTGCCAGTAGTCAGATAGCGCATGCAGCCTACAATGAGCAGTTCTTC.

The CDR3 here is CASSIWGAGEKLFF. CDR3 DNA sequence: TGTGCCAGCAGCATCTGGGGCGCTGGGGAAAAACTGTTTTTT. The chain couples TRBV27 to TRBJ1-4; D might be TRBD1 (5 bases). In germline, CDR1 is MNHEY, CDR2 SMNVEV (reference sequence). Trimming removed 6 bases at V and 8 bases at J, with 16 bases between. The CDR3 totals 14 residues. Complete variable domain (other parts from reference TRBV27 and TRBJ1-4): EAQVTQNPRYLITVTGKKLTVTCSQNMNHEYMSWYRQDPGLGLRQIYYSMNVEVTDKGDVPEGYKVSRKEKRNFPLILESPSPNQTSLYFCASSIWGAGEKLFFGSGTQLSVL.

The chain uses TRBV9 and TRBJ2-1; 8 nucleotides align to TRBD2. The ends lost 0 bases at V and 5 bases at J; junction bases unmatched: 10. Germline V gene sequence: CDR1 SGDLS, CDR2 YYNGEE. This CDR3 contains 17 residues. CDR3 in amino acids: CASSVATGRGAHNEQFF. CDR3 nucleotides: TGTGCCAGCAGCGTAGCTACGGGGCGGGGGGCCCACAATGAGCAGTTCTTC.

This rearrangement joins TRBV24-1 to TRBJ1-1; 7 positions agree with TRBD1. Trimming cost V 6 bases and J 8 bases; bases outside gene matches: 2. Germline V CDR1 and CDR2: KGHDR, SFDVKD. This CDR3 has 11 amino acids. The CDR3 DNA follows: TGTGCCACCAGTCAGGACAGGGAAGCTTTCTTT. This encodes CATSQDREAFF.

The chain combines TRBV5-5 with TRBJ1-5; perhaps TRBD1 as D (6 bases). The V end was cut by 4 bases, the J end by 5 bases, with 13 bases between. Germline V CDR1 and CDR2: SGHKS, YYEKEE (reference sequence). The CDR3 totals 14 residues. CDR3: CASSHDRIDQPQHF. In DNA, the CDR3 is TGTGCCAGCAGCCACGACAGGATAGATCAGCCCCAGCATTTT.

V and J are TRBV2 and TRBJ2-5; D ambiguous. The CDR3 loop spans 14 amino acids. CDR1 and CDR2 (germline): SNHLY, FYNNEI. V lost 9 bases and J 5 bases, leaving 19 bases between the germline ends. CDR3 amino acids: CASLIEALGETQYF. The CDR3 nucleotides are TGTGCCAGTCTTATCGAGGCCCTCGGGGAGACCCAGTACTTC.

In its sample, this clone was seen a few times. The CDR3 loop is CATDSRVGDTQYF. The CDR3 DNA is TGTGCCACCGACAGCAGGGTAGGAGATACGCAGTATTTT. This chain connects TRBV14 to TRBJ2-3; D is possibly TRBD1 (5 bases). CDR3 length equals 13 residues. In germline, CDR1 is SGHDN, CDR2 FVKESK. Deletions cut 10 bases from V and 5 bases from J, with 16 bases between. Combining the CDR3 with reference TRBV14 and TRBJ2-3 gives the whole variable domain EAGVTQFPSHSVIEKGQTVTLRCDPISGHDNLYWYRRVMGKEIKFLLHFVKESKQDESGMPNNRFLAERTGGTYSTLKVQPAELEDSGVYFCATDSRVGDTQYFGPGTRLTVL.

V and J are TRBV9 and TRBJ2-7; a possible D gene is TRBD1 (7 bases). CDR3 length: 17 amino acids. The V end lost 0 bases, the J end lost 5 bases, and 21 bases lay between the germline ends. Germline V CDR1 and CDR2: SGDLS, YYNGEE. CDR3 region: CASSVAPQGGGENEQYF. CDR3 in DNA: TGTGCCAGCAGCGTAGCCCCCCAAGGAGGGGGCGAGAACGAGCAGTACTTC.

This chain uses TRBV7-9 with TRBJ1-2; D is perhaps TRBD1 (5 bases). V gave up 2 bases and J gave up 6 bases, with 10 bases separating them. From germline, CDR1 is SEHNR and CDR2 FQNEAQ (reference sequence). This CDR3 spans 13 amino acids. In DNA, the CDR3 is TGTGCCAGCAGCTTAATCTCCAGGGATGGCTACACCTTC. Amino acids: CASSLISRDGYTF.

This chain joins TRBV11-3 and TRBJ2-1; possible D gene TRBD2, 6 bases. The V end lost 4 bases, the J end lost 10 bases, and 17 bases lay between the germline ends. The germline V gene encodes CDR1 SGHNT and CDR2 YENEEA. There are 14 residues in the CDR3. CDR3 loop: CASSSTGGLGEQFF. The CDR3 region has the DNA TGTGCCAGCAGCTCAACCGGGGGTCTTGGAGAGCAGTTCTTC.

This chain uses TRBV5-8 with TRBJ2-7; 7 bases align to TRBD1. After removal of 0 bases from V and 1 base from J, the junction contained 10 bases not matched to a gene. Germline assignment: CDR1 SGHTS and CDR2 YDEGEE. CDR3 length equals 17 residues. CDR3 nucleotide sequence: TGTGCCAGCAGCTTGGATTGGGGACAGAGGGGTTCCTACGAGCAGTACTTC. It is translated as CASSLDWGQRGSYEQYF.

The V gene is TRBV18, the J gene TRBJ2-1; 12 bases align to TRBD2. The germline gives CDR1 KGHSH, CDR2 LQKENI. Losses at the gene ends were 1 base for V and 10 bases for J; bases not matched to a gene: 8. This CDR3 region has 16 residues. The CDR3: CASSPRLAGGTEEQFF. The CDR3 DNA follows: TGTGCCAGCTCACCACGGCTAGCGGGAGGGACCGAAGAGCAGTTCTTC.

The chain joins TRBV29-1 to TRBJ2-5; D possibly corresponds to TRBD2 (6 bases). The V gene lost 4 bases and the J gene lost 1 base, with 10 bases spanning the gap. The CDR3 extends over 13 amino acids. Germline CDR1 SQVTM, CDR2 ANQGSEA. In DNA form, the CDR3 reads TGCAGCGTTGGGGTAGCGGTCCAAGAGACCCAGTACTTC. Protein: CSVGVAVQETQYF.

This chain connects TRBV2 to TRBJ2-2, with 8 bases that match TRBD2. CDR3 length: 14 residues. Germline V gene lookup returns CDR1 SNHLY and CDR2 FYNNEI. With 5 bases clipped from V and 4 bases from J, the junction kept 3 bases outside the gene matches. CDR3 nucleotide sequence: TGTGCCAGCAGTCCGGGGGGGGTCACCGGGGAGCTGTTTTTT. This gives the protein CASSPGGVTGELFF.

The rearrangement joins TRBV5-6 to TRBJ2-3; D remains ambiguous. Looked up from germline, CDR1 is SGHDT and CDR2 is YYEEEE. The CDR3 is 15 residues long. Trimming cost V 1 base and J 0 bases, with 9 bases left between them. CDR3 DNA: TGTGCCAGCAGCTTGCCGGTATCTAGCACAGATACGCAGTATTTT. This encodes CASSLPVSSTDTQYF.

The V call is TRBV20-1, the J call TRBJ2-5, with D perhaps TRBD2 (5 bases). Deletions cut 6 bases from V and 5 bases from J, with 10 bases between. This CDR3 contains 11 residues. The germline V gene has CDR1 DFQATT and CDR2 SNEGSKA (reference sequence). The CDR3 protein is CSARPGETQYF. Written as DNA, the CDR3 is TGCAGTGCCCGACCGGGGGAGACCCAGTACTTC.

In its sample, this clone was seen a few times. The CDR3 nucleotides read TGTGCCACCAGCCCTAGGCGGGGTTTGATCACTGAAGCTTTCTTT. Translation: CATSPRRGLITEAFF. The rearrangement links TRBV15 to TRBJ1-1; D remains ambiguous. This CDR3 is built from 15 residues. The V gene lost 5 bases and the J gene lost 4 bases, with 17 bases spanning the gap. From germline, CDR1 is LNHNV and CDR2 YYDKDF (reference sequence).

This clone was counted only a few times. The chain is built from TRBV2 and TRBJ2-3, with 8 bases lining up with TRBD2. Germline trimming cut 6 bases from V and 6 bases from J; bases unmatched to any gene: 8. The CDR3 covers 14 residues. The germline CDR1 and CDR2 sequences are SNHLY and FYNNEI. In nucleotides, the CDR3 is TGTGCCAGCAGCCTAGCGGGCCGACGGGATACGCAGTATTTT. Encoded protein: CASSLAGRRDTQYF.

This chain joins TRBV5-1 and TRBJ2-1, with D possibly being TRBD2 (5 bases). There are 15 residues in the CDR3. Germline V gene data show CDR1 as SGHRS and CDR2 as YFSETQ. V lost 3 bases, J lost 8 bases, and 18 bases lay in between. The CDR3 sequence is CASSSIASRADEQFF. In nucleotides, the CDR3 is TGCGCCAGCAGCTCAATAGCGTCAAGGGCCGATGAGCAGTTCTTC.

The chain carries TRBV15 and TRBJ2-1; TRBD2 matches 8 bases. Looked up from germline, CDR1 is LNHNV and CDR2 is YYDKDF (reference sequence). V gave up 3 bases and J gave up 6 bases; unmatched junction bases: 1. The CDR3 loop spans 13 amino acids. CDR3 sequence: CATSRSGSNEQFF. The CDR3 region has the DNA TGTGCCACCAGCAGGAGCGGGAGCAATGAGCAGTTCTTC. Supplemented by reference TRBV15 and TRBJ2-1, the full variable domain reads DAMVIQNPRYQVTQFGKPVTLSCSQTLNHNVMYWYQQKSSQAPKLLFHYYDKDFNNEADTPDNFQSRRPNTSFCFLDIRSPGLGDTAMYLCATSRSGSNEQFFGPGTRLTVL.

The chain employs TRBV7-2 and TRBJ2-7; 10 nucleotides align to TRBD2. Per the germline V gene, CDR1 is SGHTA and CDR2 is FQGNSA. The length of the CDR3 is 15 residues. V lost 5 bases, J lost 2 bases, and 6 bases stayed unmatched. DNA for the CDR3: TGTGCCAGCAGCAAGTCTAGCGGGAGTACCTACGAGCAGTACTTC. Translated, it gives CASSKSSGSTYEQYF. The variable domain in full, completed from reference TRBV7-2 and TRBJ2-7, reads GAGVSQSPSNKVTEKGKDVELRCDPISGHTALYWYRQSLGQGLEFLIYFQGNSAPDKSGLPSDRFSAERTGGSVSTLTIQRTQQEDSAVYLCASSKSSGSTYEQYFGPGTRLTVT.